The clone carrying this T cell receptor (beta chain) was seen at least ten times. The data derive from a study of T cells after posttransplantation cyclophosphamide. The CDR3 runs to 15 residues. V was trimmed by 4 bases and J by 3 bases, leaving 15 bases between them. Germline V gene lookup returns CDR1 SGDLS and CDR2 YYNGEE. Sequenced by immunoSEQ multiplex PCR; TCRdb stores in-frame clones only, minus some. This set yields about 40,000 clones and no singletons; the top ten hold approximately 4.9%. Peripheral blood was collected from the related graft donor on the marrow donation day. The clonotype comes from a woman between 45 and 60 years old in good health and a related stem cell transplant donor. Specimen: PBMCs. J is TRBJ2-3 and V is TRBV9, with a tentative D call TRBD2 (6 bases). CDR3 bases: TGTGCCAGCAGCCCTCAGTGGGGGGTTACAGATACGCAGTATTTT. Its translation: CASSPQWGVTDTQYF.